This is a list of T cell receptor beta chains from one sample in a study of blood T cell repertoires in COVID-19. Using immunoSEQ multiplex PCR, the repertoire was profiled, and TCRdb retains in-frame clones only, with some absent. The sample records roughly 69,000 clones, 90% being singletons. The sequenced material came from peripheral blood. The origin of the receptors is a man in his forties or fifties with acute or convalescent COVID-19. The CDR3 runs from the conserved cysteine through the conserved F or W. The order of the fields is CDR3 length, D gene, J gene, clone size, V gene, CDR3 protein, CDR3 DNA. A D gene is named only where the DNA matches it firmly. Only some rows state a clone size, as once, few, many or a class for expanded clones.

cdr3_length: 15
d_call: -
j_call: TRBJ2-1
clone_size: -
v_call: TRBV4-1
cdr3_aa: CASHETALSGNEQFF
cdr3_nt: TGCGCCAGCCACGAGACGGCGCTGAGCGGCAATGAGCAGTTCTTC

cdr3_length: 12
d_call: TRBD1
j_call: TRBJ1-1
clone_size: -
v_call: TRBV29-1
cdr3_aa: CSVDGDRGEAFF
cdr3_nt: TGCAGCGTTGATGGGGACAGGGGAGAAGCTTTCTTT

cdr3_length: 13
d_call: -
j_call: TRBJ2-1
clone_size: -
v_call: TRBV6-5
cdr3_aa: CASTLRLTSEQFF
cdr3_nt: TGTGCCAGCACCTTACGTCTTACAAGTGAGCAGTTCTTC

cdr3_length: 15
d_call: -
j_call: TRBJ2-1
clone_size: -
v_call: TRBV14
cdr3_aa: CASSQVGTYYNEQFF
cdr3_nt: TGTGCCAGCAGCCAAGTTGGGACATACTACAATGAGCAGTTCTTC

cdr3_length: 14
d_call: -
j_call: TRBJ2-5
clone_size: once
v_call: TRBV6-5
cdr3_aa: CASSPGLTQETQYF
cdr3_nt: TGTGCCAGCAGTCCAGGACTCACTCAAGAGACCCAGTACTTC

cdr3_length: 12
d_call: TRBD1
j_call: TRBJ1-1
clone_size: few
v_call: TRBV7-9
cdr3_aa: CASSPGQTTAFF
cdr3_nt: TGTGCCAGCAGCCCGGGACAGACGACAGCTTTCTTT

cdr3_length: 16
d_call: TRBD2
j_call: TRBJ2-3
clone_size: -
v_call: TRBV11-3
cdr3_aa: CASSSLAGGPTDTQYF
cdr3_nt: TGTGCCAGCAGTTCACTAGCGGGAGGGCCCACAGATACGCAGTATTTT

cdr3_length: 14
d_call: -
j_call: TRBJ2-3
clone_size: -
v_call: TRBV5-5
cdr3_aa: CASSFSGFTDTQYF
cdr3_nt: TGTGCCAGCAGCTTTAGCGGCTTCACAGATACGCAGTATTTT

cdr3_length: 13
d_call: -
j_call: TRBJ2-7
clone_size: -
v_call: TRBV29-1
cdr3_aa: CSVESGLVYEQYF
cdr3_nt: TGCAGCGTTGAATCTGGACTTGTATACGAGCAGTACTTC

cdr3_length: 17
d_call: TRBD2
j_call: TRBJ2-7
clone_size: -
v_call: TRBV5-1
cdr3_aa: CASSFGLAGPSSYEQYF
cdr3_nt: TGCGCCAGCAGCTTTGGACTAGCGGGACCGAGCTCCTACGAGCAGTACTTC

cdr3_length: 11
d_call: -
j_call: TRBJ2-1
clone_size: -
v_call: TRBV3-1/TRBV3-2
cdr3_aa: CASSLRDEQFF
cdr3_nt: TGTGCCAGCAGCCTGAGGGATGAGCAGTTCTTC

cdr3_length: 12
d_call: TRBD1
j_call: TRBJ1-2
clone_size: -
v_call: TRBV12-3/TRBV12-4
cdr3_aa: CASQGQGFGYTF
cdr3_nt: TGTGCCAGTCAAGGACAGGGCTTTGGCTACACCTTC